The 18 T cell receptor beta chains presented below share a single source sample, sequenced in a study of HIV-infected patients and healthy controls. Alpha and beta constant-region primers primed reverse transcription of 400 to 650 ng RNA. Separate chain-specific third strand synthesis with multiplexing indices produced the alpha and beta libraries. One entry per CDR3 protein, called by TCRdb with MiXCR from the 5' RACE reads. The repertoire has tens of thousands of distinct CDR3 sequences, roughly 7.9% of them found once; the top ten carry approximately 4%. No cell fractionation was done, so the repertoire covers all unsorted peripheral blood T cells. The sequencing input was blood. These receptors all come from an adult in good health.

About this clonotype itself: This sequence may be a read error, since a much larger clone differs from it by one base. This rearrangement joins TRBV7-9 to TRBJ1-2; 9 positions agree with TRBD1. The germline CDR1 and CDR2 sequences are SEHNR and FQNEAQ (reference sequence). The CDR3 contains 14 residues. V lost 8 bases to trimming and J lost 9 bases; unmatched junction nucleotides: 13. The CDR3 DNA follows: TGTGCCAGCGGCGCGTTGGACAGGGGTGATTGCTACACCTTC. It is translated as CASGALDRGDCYTF. Full variable domain (missing parts from reference TRBV7-9 and TRBJ1-2): DTGVSQNPRHKITKRGQNVTFRCDPISEHNRLYWYRQTLGQGPEFLTYFQNEAQLEKSRLLSDRFSAERPKGSFSTLEIQRTEQGDSAMYLCASGALDRGDCYTFGSGTRLTVV.

This clonotype was detected only a few times. The chain has TRBV9 and TRBJ2-3, with 7 bases matching TRBD1. Germline assignment: CDR1 SGDLS and CDR2 YYNGEE. The V and J ends lost 2 bases and 4 bases, in that order; junction bases with no gene match: 4. The CDR3 totals 14 residues. The CDR3 DNA reads as TGTGCCAGCAGCGTCCAGGGGGTCCCAGATACGCAGTATTTT. This codes for CASSVQGVPDTQYF.

This clonotype was counted at least ten times. V usage is TRBV18 and J usage is TRBJ1-5; the D is unclear. Germline assignment: CDR1 KGHSH and CDR2 LQKENI. This CDR3 has 16 residues. The V end was cut by 5 bases, the J end by 0 bases, with 14 bases between. CDR3 sequence: CASSSGSLDSNQPQHF. CDR3 sequence (DNA): TGTGCCAGCTCATCCGGGAGCTTAGATAGCAATCAGCCCCAGCATTTT.

This clonotype is judged medium-sized. The chain recombines TRBV25-1 with TRBJ1-4; perhaps TRBD1 as D (5 bases). The CDR3 contains 17 residues. Germline loops: CDR1 MGHDK, CDR2 SYGVNS. V lost 0 bases, J lost 2 bases, and 13 bases lay in between. The CDR3: CASSEYGEGQTNEKLFF. DNA for the CDR3: TGTGCCAGCAGTGAATATGGAGAGGGGCAGACTAATGAAAAACTGTTTTTT. The whole variable domain, filled in from reference TRBV25-1 and TRBJ1-4, reads EADIYQTPRYLVIGTGKKITLECSQTMGHDKMYWYQQDPGMELHLIHYSYGVNSTEKGDLSSESTVSRIRTEHFPLTLESARPSHTSQYLCASSEYGEGQTNEKLFFGSGTQLSVL.

The table lists this clonotype with many counts. The rearrangement links TRBV14 to TRBJ2-1, with D perhaps given as TRBD1 or TRBD2 (6 bases each). Germline values: CDR1 SGHDN, CDR2 FVKESK. With 4 bases removed from V and 0 bases from J, the gap between germline ends came to 16 bases. The CDR3 has 17 residues. The DNA for the CDR3 is TGTGCCAGCAGCCCAACAAGGGGGGCTAGCTCCTACAATGAGCAGTTCTTC. It specifies CASSPTRGASSYNEQFF.

In its sample, this clonotype was seen many times. The CDR3 is CSVEGTSAYEQYF. In DNA form, the CDR3 reads TGCAGCGTTGAGGGGACCTCGGCCTACGAGCAGTACTTC. This chain connects TRBV29-1 to TRBJ2-7; D might be TRBD1 or TRBD2, each matching 5 bases. Trimming shortened V by 3 bases and J by 2 bases, and 11 bases separated the two germline ends. Germline V gene sequence: CDR1 SQVTM, CDR2 ANQGSEA. The CDR3 loop spans 13 amino acids.

This clonotype came up a few times. The V call is TRBV3-1, the J call TRBJ1-5; no clear D. Germline CDR1 and CDR2: LGHDT and YNNKEL (reference sequence). This CDR3 has 14 residues. V lost 4 bases, J lost 0 bases, and 7 bases lay in between. CDR3 DNA sequence: TGTGCCAGCAGCCCCTGGGGTAGCAATCAGCCCCAGCATTTT. The encoded protein is CASSPWGSNQPQHF.

This clonotype was counted many times. The J gene is TRBJ2-3, the V gene TRBV7-2; no firm D call. Trimming took 2 bases from V and 2 from J, leaving 8 bases between them. This CDR3 spans 14 amino acids. Per the germline V gene, CDR1 is SGHTA and CDR2 is FQGNSA. Here the CDR3 reads CASSLQHSTDTQYF. CDR3 DNA: TGTGCCAGCAGCTTACAGCACTCCACAGATACGCAGTATTTT.

In this sample, this clonotype turned up a few times. The CDR3 loop is CAWSSGTPNTEAFF. The CDR3 nucleotides are TGTGCCTGGAGCTCCGGGACACCGAACACTGAAGCTTTCTTT. The chain couples TRBV30 to TRBJ1-1; D possibly corresponds to TRBD1 (6 bases). V was shortened by 3 bases and J by 1 base, with 12 bases between the two germline ends. CDR3 length: 14 amino acids. The germline V gene has CDR1 GTSNPN and CDR2 SVGIG (reference sequence).

At least ten counts were recorded for this clonotype. The chain is built from TRBV27 and TRBJ2-3; 7 nucleotides agree with TRBD1. The CDR3 runs 14 residues. Per the germline V gene, CDR1 is MNHEY and CDR2 is SMNVEV (reference sequence). V dropped 4 bases and J dropped 2; count of bases not matched to a gene: 3. The CDR3 is CASSSTGITDTQYF. CDR3 coding DNA: TGTGCCAGCAGTTCGACAGGGATCACAGATACGCAGTATTTT.

This clonotype showed up many times. This chain joins TRBV19 and TRBJ1-2; D may be TRBD1 (5 bases). The V gene lost 6 bases and the J gene lost 3 bases, with 17 bases spanning the gap. Germline V gene lookup returns CDR1 LNHDA and CDR2 SQIVND (reference sequence). This CDR3 region has 15 residues. The CDR3 sequence is CASSPGDGTDYGYTF. The CDR3 bases are TGTGCCAGTAGCCCCGGGGACGGGACTGACTATGGCTACACCTTC.

This clonotype was found many times. This sequence joins TRBV13 and TRBJ1-1; TRBD1 is a possible D gene (6 bases). This CDR3 comprises 16 residues. Trimming left V 0 bases short and J 1 base short, with 12 bases between. Germline lookup yields CDR1 PRHDT and CDR2 FYEKMQ (reference sequence). CDR3 region: CASSLGLGQSNTEAFF. CDR3 nucleotides: TGTGCCAGCAGCTTAGGCCTAGGACAGTCGAACACTGAAGCTTTCTTT.

The chain joins TRBV7-2 to TRBJ2-5; no clear D gene. The length of the CDR3 is 12 residues. CDR1 and CDR2 (germline): SGHTA, FQGNSA. Trimming removed 5 bases at V and 4 bases at J, with 8 bases between. CDR3 nucleotides: TGTGCCAGCAGCCCCATCTTAGAGACCCAGTACTTC. Amino acid sequence: CASSPILETQYF.

This clonotype came up many times. The J gene is TRBJ2-6, the V gene TRBV6-6; D is unclear. Trimming stripped 2 bases from V and 2 bases from J, with 10 bases between. The germline V gene encodes CDR1 MNHNY and CDR2 SVGAGI (reference sequence). The CDR3 loop spans 16 amino acids. CDR3: CASSYARPAGANVLTF. CDR3 bases: TGTGCCAGCAGTTACGCCCGGCCCGCTGGGGCCAACGTCCTGACTTTC.

This clonotype has ten or more counts. For the CDR3, the DNA is TGTGCCAGCAGCTTAAGGGCACAGAATCAGCCCCAGCATTTT. This sequence encodes CASSLRAQNQPQHF. The chain couples TRBV7-6 to TRBJ1-5; D gene ambiguous. This CDR3 is 14 amino acids long. The ends were cut back, 2 bases at V and 4 bases at J, with 9 bases in the middle. Germline values: CDR1 SGHVS, CDR2 FNYEAQ.

This clonotype appeared many times. The chain couples TRBV28 to TRBJ1-5; no clear D. V was pared by 2 bases and J by 7 bases, with 9 bases between. Germline loops: CDR1 MDHEN, CDR2 SYDVKM. The CDR3 totals 13 residues. As DNA, the CDR3 is TGTGCCAGCAGTTTACCGGGATGGCAGCCCCAGCATTTT. This encodes CASSLPGWQPQHF. Based on the CDR3 plus reference TRBV28 and TRBJ1-5, the full variable domain is DVKVTQSSRYLVKRTGEKVFLECVQDMDHENMFWYRQDPGLGLRLIYFSYDVKMKEKGDIPEGYSVSREKKERFSLILESASTNQTSMYLCASSLPGWQPQHFGDGTRLSIL.

This clonotype appeared many times. CDR3 DNA sequence: TGTGCCAGCAGCCCAGTTGGGGGTAGCAATCAGCCCCAGCATTTT. Translating gives CASSPVGGSNQPQHF. The rearrangement joins TRBV6-5 to TRBJ1-5; D is perhaps TRBD1 (5 bases). Between the trimmed V and J ends, which lost 6 bases and 0 bases, there was a span of 12 bases. CDR1 is MNHEY, CDR2 SVGAGI, per germline. This CDR3 is 15 amino acids long.

This clonotype is termed medium-sized. The V call is TRBV29-1, the J call TRBJ1-1, with D uncertain. This CDR3 has 9 residues. The germline V gene has CDR1 SQVTM and CDR2 ANQGSEA. V was shortened by 4 bases and J by 6 bases, with 3 bases between the two germline ends. The CDR3 sequence is CSVAPEAFF. The CDR3 DNA reads as TGCAGCGTTGCCCCTGAAGCTTTCTTT.